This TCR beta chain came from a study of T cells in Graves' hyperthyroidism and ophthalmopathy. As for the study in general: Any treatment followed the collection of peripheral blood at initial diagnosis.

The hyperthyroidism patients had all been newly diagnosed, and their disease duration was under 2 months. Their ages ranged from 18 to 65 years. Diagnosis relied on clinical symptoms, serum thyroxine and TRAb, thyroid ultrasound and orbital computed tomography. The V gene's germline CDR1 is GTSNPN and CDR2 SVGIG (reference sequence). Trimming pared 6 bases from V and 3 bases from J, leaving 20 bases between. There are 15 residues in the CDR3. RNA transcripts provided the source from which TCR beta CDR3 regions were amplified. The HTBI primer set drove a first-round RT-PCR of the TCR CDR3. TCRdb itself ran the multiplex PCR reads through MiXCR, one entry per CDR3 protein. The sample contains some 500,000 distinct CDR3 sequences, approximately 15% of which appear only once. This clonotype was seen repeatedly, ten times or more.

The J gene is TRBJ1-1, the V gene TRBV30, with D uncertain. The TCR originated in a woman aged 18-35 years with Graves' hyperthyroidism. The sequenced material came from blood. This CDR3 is CACQRGKLRDTEAFF. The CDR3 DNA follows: TGTGCCTGTCAAAGAGGGAAACTACGGGACACTGAAGCTTTCTTT.